This TCR beta chain is drawn from a study of T cell responses to AZD1222 COVID-19 vaccine. Broader study findings: With two AZD1222 doses given, Spike-specific TCR breadth and depth both rose. CD4 TCRs associated with vaccination spanned spike, dominating at 160-218 and 743-854.

With respect to this clone: The antigen is unknown.

This CDR3 has 15 amino acids. Germline V gene lookup returns CDR1 SEHNR and CDR2 FQNEAQ (reference sequence). V was clipped by 5 bases and J by 4 bases, with 18 bases between them. Using immunoSEQ multiplex PCR, the repertoire was profiled, and TCRdb retains in-frame clones only, with some absent. This table holds more than 140,000 clones, roughly 88% found once. The chain carries TRBV7-9 and TRBJ2-7, with D perhaps TRBD1 (6 bases). The source was peripheral blood, collected on day 0 of MenACWY control vaccination. This clonotype originated in an adult in good health. The CDR3 here is CASSLPSAGEYEQYF. CDR3 nucleotide sequence: TGTGCCAGCAGCCTACCCTCGGCAGGGGAATACGAGCAGTACTTC.